The clone carrying this T cell receptor beta chain turned up a few times. Its antigen remains unknown. The data are from a study of OX40 agonist ivuxolimab in advanced cancers. Turning to the study itself: Dose-escalation patients' cancers were hepatocellular carcinoma, melanoma, renal cell or head and neck cancer. Age averaged around 59 years (range roughly 23 to 79), and more than 80% were male.

CDR1 is SGHRS and CDR2 is YFSETQ in the germline V gene. V lost 1 base, J lost 1 base, and 6 bases lay in between. This CDR3 spans 14 amino acids. Study-wide results and limits: Expanded clones tended on average to be more numerous among CD8+ T cells than CD4+. Relatively little clonal expansion, among the lowest observed, appeared in partial responders at 0.1-3.0 mg/kg.

Profiled with immunoSEQ multiplex PCR; TCRdb holds only in-frame clones, not every one. The table shows some 80,000 clones, with about 90% occurring only once. The V gene is TRBV5-1, the J gene TRBJ1-3; D unresolved. This material consisted of CD4+ or CD8+ T cells sorted from blood, taken in a trial of the OX40 agonist ivuxolimab. This TCR was sampled from an adult with an advanced solid tumor such as melanoma, head and neck, liver or kidney cancer. In nucleotides, the CDR3 is TGCGCCAGCAGCTTGATAGGTTCTGGAAACACCATATATTTT. It encodes CASSLIGSGNTIYF.